The 26 T cell receptor beta chains below come from one sample, sequenced in a study of blood T cell repertoires in COVID-19. Method: immunoSEQ multiplex PCR; TCRdb's copy keeps in-frame clones and lacks some. The table shows over 200,000 clones, with around four fifths occurring only once. Sequenced material: peripheral blood. Receptor source: a man of 80 years or more with acute or convalescent COVID-19.

The chain employs TRBV30 and TRBJ1-3; possible D gene TRBD1, 5 bases. Germline lookup yields CDR1 GTSNPN and CDR2 SVGIG (reference sequence). The CDR3 sequence is 16 residues long. Deletions cut 4 bases from V and 0 bases from J, with 16 bases between. The CDR3 DNA is TGTGCCTGGATGAATGGACACTTTAGCTCTGGAAACACCATATATTTT. Its protein is CAWMNGHFSSGNTIYF.

Only one count was recorded for this clone. The chain combines TRBV19 with TRBJ2-5; D remains ambiguous. In germline, CDR1 is LNHDA, CDR2 SQIVND (reference sequence). V shed 3 bases and J shed 5 bases, with 16 bases lying between them. The CDR3 contains 15 residues. This chain's CDR3 is CASSMEPPPRETQYF. The CDR3 region has the DNA TGTGCCAGTAGTATGGAGCCCCCTCCTCGGGAGACCCAGTACTTC.

This chain connects TRBV6-4 to TRBJ2-1; possible D gene TRBD1, 6 bases. V was trimmed by 4 bases and J by 7 bases, leaving 11 bases between them. The CDR3 has 13 amino acids. Germline V lookup: CDR1 MRHNA, CDR2 SNTAGT. As DNA, the CDR3 is TGTGCCAGCAGTGGATCGCAGGGGAATGAGCAGTTCTTC. Amino acid sequence: CASSGSQGNEQFF.

The chain employs TRBV5-1 and TRBJ2-7; D possibly corresponds to TRBD1 (5 bases). Trimming pared 4 bases from V and 5 bases from J, leaving 19 bases between. Germline V gene sequence: CDR1 SGHRS, CDR2 YFSETQ. CDR3 length: 15 residues. CDR3 bases: TGCGCCAGCAGCAAAGGACAAACTTATACCGACGAGCAGTACTTC. Protein product: CASSKGQTYTDEQYF.

The chain combines TRBV27 with TRBJ1-1; 8 nucleotides align to TRBD1. The CDR3 sequence is 14 residues long. After removal of 3 bases from V and 6 bases from J, the junction contained 6 bases not matched to a gene. CDR1 MNHEY and CDR2 SMNVEV come from the germline V gene (reference sequence). The CDR3 DNA reads TGTGCCAGCAGTTTTGCAGGGGGCATCTCTGAAGCTTTCTTT. It encodes CASSFAGGISEAFF.

The V and J genes are TRBV5-1 and TRBJ2-7; TRBD2 aligns across 8 bases. The length of the CDR3 is 15 residues. Germline CDR1 reads SGHRS; CDR2 reads YFSETQ. Trimming cost V 4 bases and J 6 bases; bases outside gene matches: 12. The CDR3 region has the DNA TGCGCCAGCAGCCCCAGCGGGAGTTCTCTACGCGAGCAGTACTTC. Encoded protein: CASSPSGSSLREQYF.

The V gene is TRBV19, the J gene TRBJ2-7; 7 nucleotides align to TRBD2. V shed 9 bases and J 3 bases; nucleotides not matched to a gene: 5. The V gene's germline CDR1 is LNHDA and CDR2 SQIVND (reference sequence). The CDR3 consists of 12 residues. CDR3 bases: TGTGCCAGCGGGGGGAGGGACTACGAGCAGTACTTC. It is translated as CASGGRDYEQYF.

The rearrangement joins TRBV6-5 to TRBJ2-7; D perhaps matches TRBD1 (5 bases). The V end lost 8 bases, the J end lost 4 bases, and 12 bases lay between the germline ends. The CDR3 has 12 residues. Germline lookup yields CDR1 MNHEY and CDR2 SVGAGI. The CDR3 loop reads CASGRATYEQYF. CDR3 in DNA: TGTGCCAGCGGCAGGGCTACTTACGAGCAGTACTTC.

The chain is built from TRBV6-5 and TRBJ2-5, with D perhaps TRBD2 (5 bases). This CDR3 spans 15 amino acids. The germline V gene has CDR1 MNHEY and CDR2 SVGAGI. V lost 5 bases to trimming and J lost 1 base, with 14 bases between them. This chain's CDR3 is CASSTLGSGQETQYF. The CDR3 DNA reads as TGTGCCAGCAGTACCCTGGGCAGCGGCCAAGAGACCCAGTACTTC.

This clone was detected once. The V and J genes are TRBV3-1 (or the pseudogene TRBV3-2) and TRBJ2-3, with 16 bases aligning to TRBD2. Germline lookup yields CDR1 LGHDT and CDR2 YNNKEL (reference sequence). The CDR3 spans 19 residues. V was pared by 1 base and J by 5 bases, with 9 bases of the junction left unmatched. DNA for the CDR3: TGTGCCAGCAGCCAAGCGACCGGGACTAGCGGGGGGGGAATAGATACGCAGTATTTT. As protein: CASSQATGTSGGGIDTQYF.

The V and J genes are TRBV5-1 and TRBJ2-4; 7 bases match TRBD1. Germline V gene sequence: CDR1 SGHRS, CDR2 YFSETQ. CDR3 length: 16 residues. The V gene end was trimmed by 4 bases and the J gene end by 0 bases; junction bases not matched to a gene: 7. As DNA, the CDR3 is TGCGCCAGCAGCATCGACTACAGGGGAGCCAAAAACATTCAGTACTTC. Its protein product is CASSIDYRGAKNIQYF.

DNA for the CDR3: TGTGCCAGCAGCCAAGGGTTGGGGGCTTCCTACGAGCAGTACTTC. Its protein product is CASSQGLGASYEQYF. The chain combines TRBV3-1 (or the pseudogene TRBV3-2) with TRBJ2-7; TRBD1 is a possible D gene (6 bases). Looked up from germline, CDR1 is LGHDT and CDR2 is YNNKEL (reference sequence). The CDR3 is 15 residues long. V shed 1 base and J shed 1 base, with 11 bases lying between them.

The rearrangement joins TRBV3-1 (or the pseudogene TRBV3-2) to TRBJ1-3, with 8 bases that match TRBD1. With V trimmed by 3 bases and J by 0 bases, 1 base remained unmatched. The CDR3 consists of 15 residues. Germline CDR1 LGHDT, CDR2 YNNKEL (reference sequence). The CDR3 DNA reads as TGTGCCAGCAGCCACAGGGGGCCCTCTGGAAACACCATATATTTT. Protein product: CASSHRGPSGNTIYF.

This chain links TRBV7-9 with TRBJ2-3; D is ambiguous. V lost 6 bases, J lost 2 bases, and 6 bases lay in between. CDR1 is SEHNR, CDR2 FQNEAQ, per germline (reference sequence). This CDR3 contains 12 residues. CDR3 residues: CASRQFTDTQYF. CDR3 nucleotides: TGTGCCAGCAGACAATTCACAGATACGCAGTATTTT.

J is TRBJ2-1 and V is TRBV6-2 or TRBV6-3; 9 bases line up with TRBD1. Germline CDR1 reads MNHEY; CDR2 reads SVGEGT. The V gene end was trimmed by 2 bases and the J gene end by 0 bases; junction bases not matched to a gene: 14. There are 20 residues in the CDR3. The CDR3 region is CASSYPRDRVKVSSYNEQFF. CDR3 nucleotides: TGTGCCAGCAGTTACCCCAGGGACAGGGTGAAGGTCAGCTCCTACAATGAGCAGTTCTTC.

In this sample, this clone turned up a few times. The chain recombines TRBV11-1 with TRBJ2-3; 13 bases map to TRBD2. Trimming at V came to 9 bases and at J to 6 bases, leaving 6 bases not matched to a gene. The CDR3 is made up of 14 amino acids. Germline assignment: CDR1 SGHAT and CDR2 FQDESV (reference sequence). The CDR3 region has the DNA TGTGCCAGTGAGACTAGCGGGGGGTCTGATACGCAGTATTTT. Amino acids: CASETSGGSDTQYF.

In this sample, this clone turned up once. The chain carries TRBV27 and TRBJ2-1, with D possibly matching TRBD2 (5 bases). The germline V gene encodes CDR1 MNHEY and CDR2 SMNVEV (reference sequence). Between the trimmed V and J ends, which lost 6 bases and 6 bases, there was a span of 12 bases. The CDR3 sequence is 13 residues long. DNA for the CDR3: TGTGCCAGCAGACTAGTCCTTAGCAATGAGCAGTTCTTC. It is translated as CASRLVLSNEQFF.

The chain employs TRBV4-1 and TRBJ2-3; 7 positions agree with TRBD2. The CDR3 consists of 17 residues. J gave up 3 bases and V 0 bases, and 9 bases lay outside the gene matches. CDR1 MGHRA and CDR2 YSYEKL come from the germline V gene. This CDR3 reads CASSQDSGGRGTDTQYF. The DNA for the CDR3 is TGCGCCAGCAGCCAAGATTCCGGCGGGAGAGGGACAGATACGCAGTATTTT.

In its sample, this clone was seen once. The genes are TRBV30 and TRBJ1-2, with D maybe TRBD1 (6 bases). The ends were cut back, 6 bases at V and 1 base at J, with 18 bases in the middle. Germline V CDR1 and CDR2: GTSNPN, SVGIG (reference sequence). This CDR3 region has 15 residues. CDR3: CACNARQVINYGYTF. CDR3 bases: TGTGCCTGCAACGCCCGACAGGTCATTAACTATGGCTACACCTTC.

This chain uses TRBV28 with TRBJ2-7; D ambiguous. The CDR3 covers 11 residues. The germline gives CDR1 MDHEN, CDR2 SYDVKM. V lost 6 bases, J lost 2 bases, and 5 bases lay in between. The CDR3 sequence is CASSIAYEQYF. The DNA of the CDR3 is TGTGCCAGCAGCATAGCCTACGAGCAGTACTTC.

This clone was observed a few times. J is TRBJ2-7 and V is TRBV6-5; weak D call: TRBD2 (6 bases). Between the trimmed V and J ends, which lost 8 bases and 0 bases, there was a span of 14 bases. Germline V gene lookup returns CDR1 MNHEY and CDR2 SVGAGI. CDR3 length equals 14 residues. This chain's CDR3 is CASSREPRSYEQYF. CDR3 bases: TGTGCCAGCTCACGGGAGCCCCGCTCCTACGAGCAGTACTTC.

The CDR3 loop reads CASSSRVDRAGNTIYF. CDR3 in DNA: TGTGCCAGCAGCTCCAGGGTAGACAGGGCTGGAAACACCATATATTTT. The V and J genes are TRBV7-2 and TRBJ1-3; TRBD1 matches 7 bases. The CDR3 contains 16 residues. With 4 bases clipped from V and 2 bases from J, the junction kept 8 bases outside the gene matches. Germline V lookup: CDR1 SGHTA, CDR2 FQGNSA.

This chain joins TRBV5-1 and TRBJ1-1; D unresolved. This CDR3 spans 15 amino acids. V was clipped by 0 bases and J by 0 bases, with 9 bases between them. Per germline, CDR1 SGHRS and CDR2 YFSETQ. The CDR3 nucleotides read TGCGCCAGCAGCTTGGAACCAACGGTGAACACTGAAGCTTTCTTT. Encoded protein: CASSLEPTVNTEAFF.

This clone was seen just once. The chain combines TRBV10-1 with TRBJ2-3; TRBD2 matches at 8 bases. In germline, CDR1 is WNHNN, CDR2 SYGVQD (reference sequence). There are 14 residues in the CDR3. V dropped 5 bases and J dropped 2; count of bases not matched to a gene: 3. The CDR3 nucleotides read TGCGCCAGCAGTAAGCGGGAGACCACAGATACGCAGTATTTT. It yields the protein CASSKRETTDTQYF.

This clone has only a few counts. The rearrangement joins TRBV5-1 to TRBJ2-1; 9 bases agree with TRBD2. V lost 3 bases and J lost 0; bases outside the gene matches: 7. The CDR3 consists of 17 residues. Germline CDR1 is SGHRS and CDR2 is YFSETQ. The CDR3 sequence is CASSSPAGGLSYNEQFF. The CDR3 region has the DNA TGCGCCAGCAGCTCTCCAGCGGGGGGCCTCTCCTACAATGAGCAGTTCTTC.

CDR3: CAISDTRTDTQYF. CDR3 DNA sequence: TGTGCCATCAGTGATACACGCACAGATACGCAGTATTTT. The chain is built from TRBV10-3 and TRBJ2-3; unclear D gene. Trimming pared 3 bases from V and 1 base from J, leaving 5 bases between. Germline assignment: CDR1 ENHRY and CDR2 SYGVKD. The CDR3 runs to 13 residues.